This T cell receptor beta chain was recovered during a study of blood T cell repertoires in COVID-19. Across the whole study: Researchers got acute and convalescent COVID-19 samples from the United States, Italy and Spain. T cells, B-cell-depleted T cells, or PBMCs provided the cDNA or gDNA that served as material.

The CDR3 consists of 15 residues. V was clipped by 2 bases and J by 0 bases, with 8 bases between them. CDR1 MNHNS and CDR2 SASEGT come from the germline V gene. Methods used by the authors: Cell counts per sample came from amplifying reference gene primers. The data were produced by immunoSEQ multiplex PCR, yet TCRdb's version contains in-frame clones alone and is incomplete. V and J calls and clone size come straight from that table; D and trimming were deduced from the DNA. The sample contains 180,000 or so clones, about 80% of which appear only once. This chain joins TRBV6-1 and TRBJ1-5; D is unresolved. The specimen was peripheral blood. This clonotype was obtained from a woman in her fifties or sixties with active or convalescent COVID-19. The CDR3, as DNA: TGTGCCAGCAGTGAATGGAGGGATAGCAATCAGCCCCAGCATTTT. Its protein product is CASSEWRDSNQPQHF.